These 2 T cell receptor beta chains originate from one sample sequenced in a study of T cells in Graves' hyperthyroidism and ophthalmopathy. RNA transcripts served as the template for amplifying TCR beta CDR3 regions. Using the HTBI primer set, a first-round RT-PCR was run on the TCR CDR3. TCRdb re-called the multiplex PCR reads with MiXCR, one entry per CDR3 protein. The repertoire holds 250,000 to 300,000 distinct CDR3 sequences, less than 15% seen once, with about an eighth in the top ten. Sequences were obtained from blood. The receptor source for this set is a woman aged 40 to 50 with Graves' hyperthyroidism that later progressed to Graves' ophthalmopathy.

This clonotype was detected many times. V usage is TRBV30 and J usage is TRBJ2-5, with D perhaps TRBD1 or TRBD2 (6 bases each). Trimming cost V 5 bases and J 3 bases, with 19 bases left between them. Germline assignment: CDR1 GTSNPN and CDR2 SVGIG (reference sequence). The CDR3 sequence is 15 residues long. The CDR3 sequence: CAWSRGAGSKETQYF. The CDR3 DNA reads as TGTGCCTGGTCGAGGGGGGCGGGTAGTAAAGAGACCCAGTACTTC. Together with reference TRBV30 and TRBJ2-5, the CDR3 gives the full variable domain: SQTIHQWPATLVQPVGSPLSLECTVEGTSNPNLYWYRQAAGRGLQLLFYSVGIGQISSEVPQNLSASRPQDRQFILSSKKLLLSDSGFYLCAWSRGAGSKETQYFGPGTRLLVL.

This clonotype was seen ten or more times. This chain uses TRBV2 with TRBJ1-2; 10 bases agree with TRBD1. Germline CDR1 and CDR2: SNHLY and FYNNEI. The CDR3 has 16 residues. V lost 5 bases to trimming and J lost 4 bases; unmatched junction nucleotides: 10. The CDR3 region is CASSRTGTGDLYGYTF. The CDR3 DNA is TGTGCCAGCAGTCGAACCGGGACAGGGGACCTCTATGGCTACACCTTC.